The sequence of this T cell receptor (beta chain) was determined in a study of identical twins (dated by TCRdb to 2015 to 2016). About the study as a whole: The study deep-sequenced TCR alpha and beta repertoires from monozygotic twins, unrelated adults of various ages and cord blood to test whether fetal clonotypes persist. To rule out contamination, the twin experiments were replicated at different times with different library preparation protocols.

Every donor was a healthy Caucasian. Three pairs of female monozygotic twins, all aged about 18 to 30 years, were included in the twin cohort. The RNA used for TCR libraries was isolated from peripheral blood mononuclear cells. In the case of this clonotype: Its antigen specificity is not known. No quality values exist for individual bases; no much larger clone is one base distant.

The library was obtained by 5' RACE. Sequencing instrument: Illumina HiSeq 2000. Template switching introduced a universal primer binding site; the final cDNA contained a unique molecular identifier, enabling accurate counting of TCR cDNA molecules. Specific primers in the conserved constant-segment region were used to synthesize first-strand cDNA for the TCR alpha and beta chains. To control for contamination, every cDNA library carried two barcodes: a SMART-Mk sample barcode plus Illumina barcodes. TruSeq adapter sequences along with Illumina sample barcodes were introduced in two successive PCR steps. Sequencing of the TCR alpha and beta cDNA libraries was done on the Illumina HiSeq platform using custom primers. For the original study's pipeline: Unique molecular identifiers were extracted from raw reads with MiGEC, and CDR3 positions were determined with MiXCR. For each individual, recombination models were inferred using an EM algorithm with the repgenHMM and IGoR tools. The tcR package in R was used for shared clonotype analysis, with sharing normalized by the product of cloneset sizes. To study raw recombination without the effects of thymic and clonal selection, out-of-frame nonproductive sequences were analyzed. The public reads were reanalyzed by TCRdb: fastp trimming at Q25, MiXCR alignment, in-frame beta chains only. Entries are consolidated by CDR3 protein sequence, retaining the most common genes and DNA. The V and J calls and clone size are TCRdb's, not the authors'. Within this sample are 700,000 or so distinct CDR3 sequences, with around 20% of them counted one time only. The ten largest account for 4.3% of the sample.

For CDR1 and CDR2, the germline V gene (reference sequence) lists SEHNR and FQNEAQ. Taken from cysteine to phenylalanine, the CDR3 has 16 residues. Only the CDR3 portion is preserved as DNA: 48 bases, with reading frame beginning at the first base. A distance of 24 bases separates the germline ends of V and J, which lose 4 bases and 10 bases respectively. What the research found in general, with its limitations: Recombination models systematically underestimated out-of-frame TCR alpha sharing in monozygotic twins but agreed with sharing between unrelated individuals. In beta out-of-frame sequences, excess twin sharing was weaker, because having fewer shared sequences lowered the signal-to-noise ratio. Conclusions relied on cross-sectional statistical analysis, since the same donors could not be followed over many years. Compared with coincidental sharing between unrelated individuals, an excess of low generation-probability sequences was observed among out-of-frame TCR alpha sequences shared between twins. Zero-insertion analyses could be partly confounded by invariant T cells such as MAIT and iNKT, although diverse VJ usage argued against such confounding for most clonotypes. Abundant cord blood beta clonotypes carried fewer insertions; young adult naive repertoires showed a weaker similar trend, while memory repertoires showed none.

The sample was also linked to a second study, of T cells expressing NK-cell markers. According to the second study: Seven or eight donors provided sorted CD3+CD56+NKG2C+, CD3+CD56+NKG2C- and CD3+CD56-NKG2C+ T-cell subsets, whose TCR beta-chain repertoires were profiled. Seven of the eight sequenced donors were HCMV-seropositive and one was HCMV-seronegative. In several experiments an anti-gammadeltaTCR antibody was added to restrict sorting to alphabetaTCR-expressing T cells. In over five donors, the dominant CD3+CD56+NKG2C+ clonotypes were found to rank among the top 10 CD8+ clonotypes and to make up roughly 1.0-7.5% of CD8+ T cells. Those dominant clonotypes were again the most abundant among CD3+CD56-NKG2C+ cells in a few donors, at 28.3-60.1%. It remained unclear whether the expanded NKG2C-expressing T cell clones were specific for HCMV antigens. Randomly selected healthy volunteers, three men and five women, were used as the eight sequenced donors. HCMV-specific IgG was detected in serum with a commercial ELISA kit to determine HCMV serostatus. Bulk peripheral blood T-cell repertoires were additionally sequenced from unsorted PBMC for about six donors. MIGEC was used to demultiplex reads and group the reads by UMI, and MiTCR was used to assemble and quantify clonotypes. To remove erroneous sequences, TCR cDNA sequences were retained only when supported by two or more reads. The tcR package was used for downstream repertoire analysis, and clonotypes were matched between fractions using CDR3 nucleotide sequence together with V segment. VDJmatch was used to annotate antigen specificity against VDJdb, with one amino acid substitution in CDR3 permitted.

In this chain, TRBV7-9 is recombined with TRBJ2-3; perhaps TRBD1 is the D gene, with 5 bases matching. Sequencing was done on a sample of PBMCs. The TCR originated in a woman under 30 in good health. The CDR3 amino acid sequence is: CASSSAEGENFIAQYF. The bases are TGTGCCAGCAGCTCAGCTGAAGGGGAAAATTTCATCGCGCAGTATTTT.